This T cell receptor beta chain originates from a study of cytomegalovirus exposure and HLA in healthy donors. Study background: The 110 million or so unique TCR beta sequences, from about 179 million T cells, were found by an earlier analysis.

The PCR contained 60 Vbeta and 13 Jbeta primers. Libraries were prepared by immunoSEQ multiplex PCR; TCRdb keeps only in-frame clonotypes and omits some of them. This table holds around 100,000 clones, about 80% found once. Notes on this clone: The antigen remains unidentified.

Study results and limitations: Later analysis suggested links between common viral pathogens and several top significant clusters. In a later analysis, compared with equally common non-associated chains, HLA-associated beta chains were more expanded.

The receptor comes from a young woman in good health and CMV-seropositive. Source material: PBMCs.

The CDR3 DNA follows: TGTGCCAGCTCACGAGAACATACCCCTGGGGGGTTAGAGACCCAGTACTTC. It is translated as CASSREHTPGGLETQYF. The chain has TRBV18 and TRBJ2-5; TRBD2 might be the D (6 bases). In germline, CDR1 is KGHSH, CDR2 LQKENI. The CDR3 covers 17 residues. V was trimmed by 4 bases and J by 4 bases, leaving 22 bases between them.